Listed here are 24 T cell receptor beta chains from one sample, sequenced in a study of tumor-infiltrating lymphocytes in primary liver carcinoma. Blood RNA was derived from unsorted whole blood, and germline DNA was extracted too. TCR beta cDNA was reverse-transcribed from 450 to 500 ng of total RNA. The reaction used a constant-region primer and ProtoScript II reverse transcriptase. Slightly modified ARM-PCR served as the procedure for the TCR beta libraries. These libraries came from three rounds of nested multiplex PCR. With TRBV1-TRBV30 forward primers and a C-beta reverse primer, the first two PCR rounds were run for nine to eleven cycles each. One entry per CDR3 protein results from TCRdb running MiXCR on the multiplex PCR reads. This table has fewer than 350,000 distinct CDR3 sequences, 55% to 65% appearing once. Sample: peripheral blood. The receptors originated from a man aged 40-49 years with primary liver carcinoma and hepatitis B virus infection.

This chain connects TRBV25-1 to TRBJ2-7; 9 nucleotides align to TRBD1. The CDR3 has 15 amino acids. The J segment lost 3 bases and the V segment lost 2 bases, leaving 5 bases of the junction unmatched. The V gene's germline CDR1 is MGHDK and CDR2 SYGVNS. This chain's CDR3 is CASSEKSGQGYEQYF. As DNA, the CDR3 is TGTGCCAGCAGTGAAAAGTCGGGACAGGGCTACGAGCAGTACTTC.

The chain carries TRBV7-8 and TRBJ2-7; 8 bases line up with TRBD2. Germline CDR1 is SGHVS and CDR2 is FQNEAQ. The CDR3 extends over 16 amino acids. J lost 3 bases, V lost 2 bases, and 9 bases had no gene match. In nucleotides, the CDR3 is TGTGCCAGCAGCTTAAGGGCTAGCGGGTCGATCTACGAGCAGTACTTC. Protein product: CASSLRASGSIYEQYF.

The sample holds one count of this clonotype. A junction boundary mismatches the germline segment, possibly from a read error. The J gene is TRBJ2-3, the V gene TRBV5-1, with D perhaps matching TRBD2 (6 bases). The CDR3 consists of 15 residues. Per germline, CDR1 SGHRS and CDR2 YFSETQ. The DNA of the CDR3 is TGCGCCAGCAGCTTGGCTAGCGAGGGCACAGATATGCAGTATTTT. It is translated as CASSLASEGTDMQYF.

To note about this clonotype: A much larger clonotype is one base distant, so this may be a read error. The gene calls are TRBV14 and TRBJ2-1; D is possibly TRBD1 or TRBD2 (5 bases each). V lost 5 bases, J lost 16 bases, and 27 bases lay in between. This CDR3 is 15 amino acids long. CDR1 and CDR2 from the germline V gene are SGHDN and FVKESK. As DNA, the CDR3 is TGTGCCAGCAGCTACAAAAGCGGAGTGGACTGGGGGAACTTCTTC. This encodes CASSYKSGVDWGNFF. Complete variable domain (other parts from reference TRBV14 and TRBJ2-1): EAGVTQFPSHSVIEKGQTVTLRCDPISGHDNLYWYRRVMGKEIKFLLHFVKESKQDESGMPNNRFLAERTGGTYSTLKVQPAELEDSGVYFCASSYKSGVDWGNFFGPGTRLTVL.

Concerning this clonotype itself: A single base separates this from a much larger clone, so it may be a read error. V usage is TRBV10-3 and J usage is TRBJ2-7, with unresolved D. Germline V gives CDR1 ENHRY, CDR2 SYGVKD. V was trimmed by 3 bases and J by 2 bases, leaving 14 bases between them. The CDR3 runs to 15 residues. The CDR3 DNA is TGTGCCATCAGTGATGGAAGCGTGAGCCCCTACGAGCAGTACTTC. This encodes CAISDGSVSPYEQYF.

This clonotype has at least ten counts. This chain connects TRBV11-1 to TRBJ2-1, with unresolved D. CDR1 is SGHAT and CDR2 is FQDESV in the germline V gene (reference sequence). The V and J ends lost 2 bases and 4 bases respectively, with 15 bases between them. This CDR3 comprises 16 residues. The CDR3 protein is CASSLFDVSAYNEQFF. The CDR3 DNA sequence: TGTGCCAGCAGCTTATTTGATGTGTCAGCTTACAATGAGCAGTTCTTC.

As for this clonotype: This sequence may be a read error, since a much larger clone differs from it by one base. The chain employs TRBV6-2 or TRBV6-3 and TRBJ2-7; D is uncertain. Germline assignment: CDR1 MNHEY and CDR2 SVGEGT. CDR3 size: 15 residues. The CDR3 DNA follows: TGTGCCAGCAGTTACTCGAGGCTAGAGAACTACGGGCAGTACTTC. It translates to CASSYSRLENYGQYF.

About this clonotype itself: A single base separates this from a much larger clone, so it may be a read error. V gene TRBV29-1 combines with J gene TRBJ1-4; weak D call: TRBD1 (6 bases). Germline V gene lookup returns CDR1 SQVTM and CDR2 ANQGSEA. This CDR3 spans 15 amino acids. The CDR3, as DNA: TGCAGGGTCTCCCTTAAGACAGGACTTTTAGAAAAACTGTTTTTT. This encodes CRVSLKTGLLEKLFF. Full variable domain (outside the CDR3, taken from reference TRBV29-1 and TRBJ1-4): SAVISQKPSRDICQRGTSLTIQCQVDSQVTMMFWYRQQPGQSLTLIATANQGSEATYESGFVIDKFPISRPNLTFSTLTVSNMSPEDSSIYLCRVSLKTGLLEKLFFGSGTQLSVL.

Of note for this clonotype: Since a much larger clone is just one base distant, this may be a read error. This chain joins TRBV6-1 and TRBJ1-3, with D tentatively TRBD1 (6 bases). The CDR3 contains 15 residues. Trimming shortened V by 1 base and J by 5 bases, and 12 bases separated the two germline ends. Germline values: CDR1 MNHNS, CDR2 SASEGT. CDR3 DNA sequence: TGTGCCAGCAGTGAAGAGGGGGGCGACAGAAACACCATATATTTT. Its translation: CASSEEGGDRNTIYF.

This clonotype was seen once. This sequence may be a read error, since a much larger clone differs from it by one base. The chain uses TRBV12-3 or TRBV12-4 and TRBJ2-1; 7 bases match TRBD2. The CDR3 has 14 residues. CDR3 nucleotide sequence: TGTGTCAGCAGGGAGCTTAGCGGGTACAATGAGCAGTTCTTC. The encoded protein is CVSRELSGYNEQFF.

Note on this clonotype: Just one base apart from a much larger clone, this may be a read error. The chain links TRBV6-2 or TRBV6-3 to TRBJ2-5; TRBD1 might be the D (5 bases). Germline V lookup: CDR1 MNHEY, CDR2 SVGEGT. The V end lost 7 bases, the J end lost 0 bases, and 18 bases lay between the germline ends. The CDR3 is 16 amino acids. The CDR3 region has the DNA TGTGCCAGCACCTATCCCTTTAGGGGCGACCAAGAGACCCAGTACTTC. Encoded protein: CASTYPFRGDQETQYF.

This clonotype occurred once. The junction and the germline gene differ at one end; a read error may be behind it. The chain links TRBV29-1 to TRBJ2-6, with a tentative D call TRBD2 (5 bases). The germline V gene encodes CDR1 SQVTM and CDR2 ANQGSEA. CDR3 length: 13 amino acids. As DNA, the CDR3 is TGTAGCGTTGTAAGGTCTGAGGCCAACGTCCTGACTTTC. This sequence encodes CSVVRSEANVLTF.

Notes on this clonotype: Because it lacks the conserved phenylalanine or tryptophan at the end, this CDR3 is likely a read error. The J gene is TRBJ2-3, the V gene TRBV11-1; TRBD1 or TRBD2 may be the D gene (6 bases each). In germline, CDR1 is SGHAT, CDR2 FQDESV (reference sequence). This CDR3 comprises 15 residues. The CDR3, as DNA: TGTGCCAGCAGCTTAGAGAGCAGGGGAGGAGATATGCAGTATCTT. Translating it yields CASSLESRGGDMQYL.

As regards this clonotype: One junction end disagrees with the germline gene, perhaps due to a read error. This chain uses TRBV12-3 or TRBV12-4 with TRBJ1-5; D gene unclear. The length of the CDR3 is 15 residues. CDR3 sequence: CVSRERPGSNQPQHF. The CDR3 DNA follows: TGTGTCAGCAGAGAAAGGCCCGGGAGCAATCAGCCCCAGCATTTT.

This clonotype was observed at least ten times. The chain joins TRBV11-3 to TRBJ2-1; the match to TRBD2 covers 12 bases. The J segment lost 7 bases and the V segment lost 3 bases, leaving 7 bases of the junction unmatched. Germline assignment: CDR1 SGHNT and CDR2 YENEEA. CDR3 length: 16 amino acids. The CDR3 bases are TGTGCCAGCAGCTTGGTGGCTAGCGGGAGGGGAAATGAGCAGTTCTTC. As protein: CASSLVASGRGNEQFF.

In this sample, this clonotype turned up a few times. One junction end disagrees with the germline gene, perhaps due to a read error. This sequence joins TRBV4-1 and TRBJ1-5; no reliable D call. The CDR3 spans 15 residues. Germline V lookup: CDR1 MGHRA, CDR2 YSYEKL. In nucleotides, the CDR3 is TGCGCCGGCAGCCAAGATGCAGCCCTCGCCCAGCCCCAGCATTTT. It specifies CAGSQDAALAQPQHF.

As to this clonotype: A clone one base away is much larger, so this may be a read error. The chain has TRBV12-3 or TRBV12-4 and TRBJ2-7; possibly TRBD2 for D (6 bases). Trimming cost V 8 bases and J 5 bases, with 19 bases left between them. The CDR3 is made up of 14 amino acids. CDR3 amino acids: CASRNQEGIDEQYF. DNA of the CDR3: TGTGCCAGCCGGAACCAGGAGGGGATCGACGAGCAGTACTTC.

The chain carries TRBV19 and TRBJ2-1; 10 bases are shared with TRBD2. V dropped 3 bases and J dropped 0; count of bases not matched to a gene: 5. From germline, CDR1 is LNHDA and CDR2 SQIVND (reference sequence). The CDR3 loop spans 17 amino acids. This CDR3 is CASSISAGGSSYNEQFF. CDR3 in DNA: TGTGCCAGTAGTATTTCAGCGGGAGGGAGCTCCTACAATGAGCAGTTCTTC.

The rearrangement links TRBV7-3 to TRBJ2-5; TRBD1 agrees at 9 bases. The CDR3 loop spans 14 amino acids. The germline V gene encodes CDR1 SGHTA and CDR2 FQGTGA. Trimming removed 5 bases from V and 5 bases from J; junction bases left unmatched: 6. Here the CDR3 DNA reads TGTGCCAGCAGCACGGGACAGGGAACGGAGACCCAGTACTTC. Protein sequence: CASSTGQGTETQYF.

This clonotype has more than one count but fewer than ten. The chain is built from TRBV6-1 and TRBJ1-2; 7 nucleotides line up with TRBD1. The V gene's germline CDR1 is MNHNS and CDR2 SASEGT. With V trimmed by 6 bases and J by 7 bases, 8 bases remained unmatched. CDR3 length: 13 residues. CDR3 amino acids: CASSVQGIPGYTF. The CDR3 DNA reads TGTGCCAGCAGCGTACAGGGGATTCCTGGCTACACCTTC.

This clonotype was found a few times. A much larger clone lies a single base off, so this may be a read error. The rearrangement uses TRBV29-1 and TRBJ1-3; D gene ambiguous. V shed 6 bases and J shed 0 bases, with 9 bases lying between them. CDR1 and CDR2 from the germline V gene are SQVTM and ANQGSEA. The length of the CDR3 is 13 residues. The CDR3 loop reads CSVLQNSGNTIYF. The CDR3, as DNA: TGCAGCGTCCTACAGAACTCTGGAAACACCATATATTTT.

A note on this clonotype: A much larger clone lies one base from this, so it may be a read error. The chain employs TRBV12-3 or TRBV12-4 and TRBJ1-4, with D uncertain. CDR3 size: 13 residues. V lost 4 bases and J lost 8, with 11 bases in between. The CDR3 sequence: CASSYRLGEKLFF. DNA for the CDR3: TGTGCCAGCAGTTATCGGTTAGGAGAAAAACTGTTTTTT.

This chain connects TRBV6-1 to TRBJ2-7; D tentatively reads TRBD1 or TRBD2 (6 bases each). Germline V gives CDR1 MNHNS, CDR2 SASEGT. V gave up 2 bases and J gave up 8 bases, with 25 bases separating them. This CDR3 is built from 17 residues. Here the CDR3 reads CASSEYMAGTGGGKQYF. The CDR3 bases are TGTGCCAGCAGTGAATATATGGCCGGGACTGGGGGCGGCAAGCAGTACTTC.

As for this clonotype: It may be a read error: a sequence one base away is much more abundant. In DNA, the CDR3 is TGTGCCAGCGGTTACTCAGGGGAGGCCCGAGGCCGGGGCTACACCTTC. It specifies CASGYSGEARGRGYTF. This sequence joins TRBV6-5 and TRBJ1-2, with a possible D match to TRBD1 (6 bases). The CDR3 runs 16 residues. Germline CDR1 is MNHEY and CDR2 is SVGAGI.